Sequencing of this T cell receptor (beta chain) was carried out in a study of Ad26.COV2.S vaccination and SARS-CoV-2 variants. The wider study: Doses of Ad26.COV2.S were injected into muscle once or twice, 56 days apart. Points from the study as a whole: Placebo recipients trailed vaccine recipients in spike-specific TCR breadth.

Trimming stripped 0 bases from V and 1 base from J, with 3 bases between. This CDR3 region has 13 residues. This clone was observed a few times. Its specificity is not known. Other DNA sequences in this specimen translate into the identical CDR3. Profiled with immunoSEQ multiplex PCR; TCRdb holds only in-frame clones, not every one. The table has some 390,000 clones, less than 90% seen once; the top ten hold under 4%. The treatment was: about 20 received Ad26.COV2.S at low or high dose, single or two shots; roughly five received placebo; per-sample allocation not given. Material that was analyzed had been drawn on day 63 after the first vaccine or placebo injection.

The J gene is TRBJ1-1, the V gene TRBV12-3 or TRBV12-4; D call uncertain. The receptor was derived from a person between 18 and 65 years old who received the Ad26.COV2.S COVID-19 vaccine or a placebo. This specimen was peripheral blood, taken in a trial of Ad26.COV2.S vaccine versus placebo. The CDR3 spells CASSLAGNTEAFF. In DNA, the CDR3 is TGTGCCAGCAGTTTAGCGGGGAACACTGAAGCTTTCTTT.